The text below deals with one TCR beta chain. Its antigen is not identified. The data derive from a study of Ad26.COV2.S vaccination and SARS-CoV-2 variants. Treatment indicated: around 19 received Ad26.COV2.S at low or high dose, single or two shots; five or six received placebo; per-sample allocation not given. Material that was analyzed had been drawn on day 63 after the first vaccine or placebo injection. In Boston, the donor was an adult between 18-55 years of age. An Ad26 vector expressing Wuhan-strain SARS-CoV-2 spike constituted the vaccine. The data were produced by immunoSEQ multiplex PCR, yet TCRdb's version contains in-frame clones alone and is incomplete. The table has approximately 400,000 clones, roughly 85% seen once. This CDR3 comprises 12 residues. The V gene lost 5 bases and the J gene lost 8 bases, with 12 bases spanning the gap. Germline V gene data show CDR1 as MNHEY and CDR2 as SMNVEV (reference sequence).

Study results and limitations: Placebo recipients showed lower spike-specific TCR breadth than vaccinees.

The TCR was taken from a person between 18 and 65 years old who received the Ad26.COV2.S COVID-19 vaccine or a placebo. The material was peripheral blood, obtained in a trial of Ad26.COV2.S vaccine versus placebo. V and J are TRBV27 and TRBJ1-2, with unresolved D. The CDR3 DNA is TGTGCCAGCAGTAACAGAAGGCAAGGCTACACCTTC. Translated, it gives CASSNRRQGYTF.